These 21 T cell receptor beta chains were sequenced from one sample in a study of cytomegalovirus exposure and HLA in healthy donors. The PCR had 60 Vbeta and 13 Jbeta primers. Produced via immunoSEQ multiplex PCR; TCRdb's table is partial and in-frame only. The sample yields approximately 190,000 clones, 65% to 90% seen once. The sequencing sample was made of PBMCs. These receptors were taken from a man aged 40-55 years in good health and CMV-seropositive.

V is TRBV5-6 and J is TRBJ2-2, with D perhaps TRBD1 (6 bases). The CDR3 spans 16 residues. In germline, CDR1 is SGHDT, CDR2 YYEEEE. The ends were cut back, 0 bases at V and 5 bases at J, with 14 bases in the middle. CDR3 nucleotides: TGTGCCAGCAGCTTGGTGGACAGTCGAGAAACCGGGGAGCTGTTTTTT. Amino acids: CASSLVDSRETGELFF. The whole variable domain, remainder taken from reference TRBV5-6 and TRBJ2-2, is DAGVTQSPTHLIKTRGQQVTLRCSPKSGHDTVSWYQQALGQGPQFIFQYYEEEERQRGNFPDRFSGHQFPNYSSELNVNALLLGDSALYLCASSLVDSRETGELFFGEGSRLTVL.

The V call is TRBV7-9, the J call TRBJ1-3; maybe TRBD1 (5 bases). The CDR3 extends over 15 amino acids. Trimming stripped 2 bases from V and 4 bases from J, with 12 bases between. CDR1 is SEHNR and CDR2 is FQNEAQ in the germline V gene (reference sequence). CDR3 bases: TGTGCCAGCAGCTTATCCCGACAGTACGGAAACACCATATATTTT. Translation: CASSLSRQYGNTIYF.

The rearrangement joins TRBV5-1 to TRBJ2-1, with 9 bases aligning to TRBD2. Germline assignment: CDR1 SGHRS and CDR2 YFSETQ. V was clipped by 4 bases and J by 5 bases; unmatched bases: 13. The CDR3 spans 17 residues. CDR3 sequence reads: CASSLNHPSGANNEQFF. CDR3 nucleotide sequence: TGCGCCAGCAGCCTTAATCACCCTAGCGGGGCTAACAATGAGCAGTTCTTC.

The J gene is TRBJ2-7, the V gene TRBV19; maybe TRBD1 (6 bases). V was shortened by 9 bases and J by 0 bases, with 15 bases between the two germline ends. This CDR3 has 14 amino acids. Germline V gives CDR1 LNHDA, CDR2 SQIVND (reference sequence). CDR3 residues: CASTRTASSYEQYF. The DNA of the CDR3 is TGTGCCAGCACCCGGACAGCAAGCTCCTACGAGCAGTACTTC.

This clone came up once. V gene TRBV4-2 combines with J gene TRBJ2-6; 7 positions agree with TRBD1. Germline V gene sequence: CDR1 LGHNA, CDR2 YNFKEQ. J lost 0 bases, V lost 4 bases, and 9 bases had no gene match. CDR3 length: 18 residues. DNA for the CDR3: TGTGCCAGCAGCCCCGAGGGGGCGTTTAGCTCTGGGGCCAACGTCCTGACTTTC. Protein sequence: CASSPEGAFSSGANVLTF.

CDR3 loop: CASSPGQGRNTIYF. The CDR3 nucleotides read TGTGCCAGCAGCCCTGGACAGGGGAGAAACACCATATATTTT. J is TRBJ1-3 and V is TRBV5-6, with 9 bases that match TRBD1. Per the germline V gene, CDR1 is SGHDT and CDR2 is YYEEEE. The CDR3 loop spans 14 amino acids. Trimming cost V 4 bases and J 5 bases; bases outside gene matches: 4.

The rearrangement links TRBV7-8 to TRBJ2-7; no definite D call. V lost 6 bases to trimming and J lost 3 bases, with 12 bases between them. Germline-derived CDR1 and CDR2 are SGHVS and FQNEAQ. The CDR3 sequence is 13 residues long. Here the CDR3 reads CASSVNVLYEQYF. In nucleotides, the CDR3 is TGTGCCAGCAGTGTTAACGTACTCTACGAGCAGTACTTC.

The gene calls are TRBV6-5 and TRBJ2-1; tentative D call: TRBD2 (7 bases). The V gene lost 7 bases and the J gene lost 12 bases, with 19 bases spanning the gap. The CDR3 sequence is 13 residues long. The germline gives CDR1 MNHEY, CDR2 SVGAGI. The CDR3 loop is CASTPAGTSPQFF. In DNA form, the CDR3 reads TGTGCCAGCACCCCAGCGGGGACATCCCCGCAGTTCTTC.

In its sample, this clone was seen a few times. The chain joins TRBV19 to TRBJ1-6; D is uncertain. Germline V lookup: CDR1 LNHDA, CDR2 SQIVND (reference sequence). The length of the CDR3 is 12 residues. V shed 8 bases and J shed 9 bases, with 11 bases lying between them. CDR3 loop: CASGASASPLHF. As DNA, the CDR3 is TGTGCCAGTGGAGCAAGTGCTTCACCCCTCCACTTT.

This clone has only one observation. The rearrangement joins TRBV29-1 to TRBJ2-7; 10 bases map to TRBD1. The J segment lost 3 bases and the V segment lost 3 bases, leaving 2 bases of the junction unmatched. CDR3 length: 13 amino acids. Germline CDR1 and CDR2: SQVTM and ANQGSEA. CDR3 DNA: TGCAGCGTTGAGGGGACAGGGGACTACGAGCAGTACTTC. Encoded protein: CSVEGTGDYEQYF.

V and J are TRBV28 and TRBJ2-7, with 7 bases identical to TRBD2. V shed 6 bases and J 6 bases; nucleotides not matched to a gene: 14. CDR3 size: 15 residues. Germline loops: CDR1 MDHEN, CDR2 SYDVKM. The DNA for the CDR3 is TGTGCCAGCAGGAAATATGGGGGGGGATCTCTCGAGCAGTACTTC. The encoded protein is CASRKYGGGSLEQYF.

The CDR3 DNA reads TGTGCCAGCAGCTTAGACCGGGACAGGGGGCGGGAGCAGTACTTC. Residues: CASSLDRDRGREQYF. The chain is built from TRBV7-2 and TRBJ2-7; 12 nucleotides match TRBD1. J gave up 7 bases and V 1 base, and 5 bases lay outside the gene matches. The CDR3 runs 15 residues. Germline V gives CDR1 SGHTA, CDR2 FQGNSA.

The J gene is TRBJ1-1, the V gene TRBV6-1; D possibly corresponds to TRBD1 (5 bases). The germline CDR1 and CDR2 sequences are MNHNS and SASEGT. This CDR3 has 14 amino acids. Trimming pared 7 bases from V and 5 bases from J, leaving 17 bases between. The CDR3 DNA is TGTGCCAGCACCTCTTTATTGGGACTAACTGAAGCTTTCTTT. Its translation: CASTSLLGLTEAFF.

The sample holds a few counts of this clone. The chain employs TRBV10-3 and TRBJ2-7, with D maybe TRBD2 (6 bases). CDR3 size: 13 residues. V lost 10 bases and J 5 bases, leaving 18 bases between the germline ends. From germline, CDR1 is ENHRY and CDR2 SYGVKD. This CDR3 is CATVSLSGDEQYF. CDR3 sequence (DNA): TGTGCCACCGTTTCTCTGTCGGGAGACGAGCAGTACTTC.

The chain recombines TRBV28 with TRBJ1-2, with 7 bases lining up with TRBD1. The V and J ends lost 5 bases and 8 bases, in that order; junction bases with no gene match: 5. Germline assignment: CDR1 MDHEN and CDR2 SYDVKM. The CDR3 is 12 residues long. The CDR3 sequence is CASSRTGVGYTF. CDR3 in DNA: TGTGCCAGCAGTCGAACAGGGGTGGGCTACACCTTC.

The genes are TRBV11-2 and TRBJ2-2, with a weak D call TRBD1 (6 bases). Germline values: CDR1 SGHAT, CDR2 FQNNGV. The V end was cut by 0 bases, the J end by 7 bases, with 12 bases between. The CDR3 runs to 15 residues. This CDR3 reads CASSLDQFRGGELFF. DNA for the CDR3: TGTGCCAGCAGCTTAGATCAGTTCAGGGGCGGGGAGCTGTTTTTT.

The chain joins TRBV6-5 to TRBJ2-1; D gene ambiguous. The CDR3 length is 14 residues. Germline values: CDR1 MNHEY, CDR2 SVGAGI. Between the trimmed V and J ends, which lost 3 bases and 3 bases, there was a span of 9 bases. DNA for the CDR3: TGTGCCAGCAGTTATCATCCTAACTACAATGAGCAGTTCTTC. Translation gives CASSYHPNYNEQFF.

The rearrangement joins TRBV12-5 to TRBJ2-7; D possibly corresponds to TRBD1 (5 bases). Germline CDR1 reads LGHNT; CDR2 reads FRNRAP. The CDR3 length is 14 residues. Trimming took off 0 bases at V and 0 bases at J, with 6 bases between the two ends. The CDR3 reads CASGLVGDSYEQYF. The CDR3 DNA reads as TGTGCTAGTGGTTTGGTAGGGGACTCCTACGAGCAGTACTTC.

The V and J genes are TRBV21-1 and TRBJ1-1; the D call TRBD1 from the table was never checked on the DNA. TRBV21-1 is classified as a pseudogene. The CDR3 totals 15 residues. CDR3 coding DNA: TGTGCCAGCAGCAATTTAACCCAGATTAACACTGAAGCTTTCTTT. Encoded protein: CASSNLTQINTEAFF.

This rearrangement joins TRBV11-1 to TRBJ1-3; D gene uncertain. Trimming pared 5 bases from V and 8 bases from J, leaving 13 bases between. Per germline, CDR1 SGHAT and CDR2 FQDESV (reference sequence). The length of the CDR3 is 13 residues. The CDR3 DNA reads TGTGCCAGCAGCCGGGATCGTGAACACACCATATATTTT. It specifies CASSRDREHTIYF.

The V and J genes are TRBV11-2 and TRBJ1-1; the match to TRBD1 covers 8 bases. In germline, CDR1 is SGHAT, CDR2 FQNNGV. After removal of 5 bases from V and 10 bases from J, the junction contained 18 bases not matched to a gene. CDR3 length: 16 amino acids. CDR3 sequence: CASSPSLHRQGRGAFF. CDR3 DNA: TGTGCCAGCAGCCCCTCGCTTCATCGACAGGGGCGGGGAGCTTTCTTT.